This TCR beta chain derives from a study of Ad26.COV2.S vaccination and SARS-CoV-2 variants. This sample's treatment: roughly 18 received Ad26.COV2.S at low or high dose, single or two shots; 5 received placebo; per-sample allocation not given. Sampling was done on day 63 after the first vaccine or placebo injection. Clones were read by immunoSEQ multiplex PCR, and TCRdb kept only the in-frame ones, dropping some. The repertoire includes a few hundred thousand clones, approximately 91% of them detected once, and under 2% sits in the top ten. Per germline, CDR1 MDHEN and CDR2 SYDVKM. The ends were cut back, 3 bases at V and 4 bases at J, with 12 bases in the middle. The CDR3 loop spans 14 amino acids.

The clonotype comes from a person aged 18-65 years who received the Ad26.COV2.S COVID-19 vaccine or a placebo. This chain joins TRBV28 and TRBJ1-1; D perhaps matches TRBD1 (5 bases). Sample: peripheral blood, taken in a trial of Ad26.COV2.S vaccine versus placebo. The CDR3 loop is CASSLAGSRTEAFF. The CDR3 nucleotides are TGTGCCAGCAGTTTGGCAGGGTCTCGCACTGAAGCTTTCTTT.